These 13 T cell receptor beta chains came from one sample sequenced in a study of a mutant IDH1 vaccine in newly diagnosed glioma. Time point noted: baseline, week 1 (first vaccination visit). As for treatment: pre-vaccination baseline after standard-of-care therapy. Sequencing used immunoSEQ multiplex PCR; TCRdb keeps in-frame clones, though not all of them. The sample holds approximately 15,000 clones; nearly 97% are singletons and the top ten take approximately 3.6%. The specimen was peripheral blood mononuclear cells (PBMCs), collected from a glioma patient treated with radiotherapy, temozolomide or both. The origin of the receptors is a woman in her late teens or twenties with glioma. Some clones in this sample may be carry-over from other donors' samples.

This sequence joins TRBV11-2 and TRBJ1-2; D is possibly TRBD1 (6 bases). V lost 4 bases and J lost 2, with 8 bases in between. CDR1 is SGHAT, CDR2 FQNNGV, per germline. The CDR3 covers 13 residues. For the CDR3, the DNA is TGTGCCAGCAGCTCTACAGGGAACTATGGCTACACCTTC. Its protein product is CASSSTGNYGYTF.

The V call is TRBV29-1, the J call TRBJ2-3; 7 positions agree with TRBD2. V shed 7 bases, J shed 1 base, and the junction held 8 bases outside the gene matches. This CDR3 is built from 14 residues. Germline V gene data show CDR1 as SQVTM and CDR2 as ANQGSEA. The CDR3 loop is CSAWGEGGTDTQYF. The CDR3 bases are TGCAGCGCTTGGGGGGAGGGCGGCACAGATACGCAGTATTTT.

The chain has TRBV5-6 and TRBJ1-3; 7 nucleotides agree with TRBD1. Germline V CDR1 and CDR2: SGHDT, YYEEEE. This CDR3 comprises 15 residues. V shed 7 bases, J shed 1 base, and the junction held 8 bases outside the gene matches. CDR3 DNA sequence: TGTGCCAGCCGACAGGGTTTCGGGTCTGGAAACACCATATATTTT. Encoded protein: CASRQGFGSGNTIYF.

The V gene is TRBV28, the J gene TRBJ2-3; D remains ambiguous. The germline V gene encodes CDR1 MDHEN and CDR2 SYDVKM. V was clipped by 2 bases and J by 9 bases, with 6 bases between them. The CDR3 is made up of 11 amino acids. Here the CDR3 DNA reads TGTGCCAGCAGTTTAGCATCCACGCAGTATTTT. Amino acids: CASSLASTQYF.

This chain joins TRBV6-1 and TRBJ2-7; 9 bases fit TRBD1. The CDR3 runs 14 residues. Trimming removed 6 bases from V and 9 bases from J; junction bases left unmatched: 12. CDR1 and CDR2 from the germline V gene are MNHNS and SASEGT. The CDR3, as DNA: TGTGCCAGCAGAGAGGCGGGACAGGGCATGGGGCAGTACTTC. Its protein product is CASREAGQGMGQYF.

The genes are TRBV5-1 and TRBJ2-7; D possibly corresponds to TRBD2 (6 bases). Germline V gene lookup returns CDR1 SGHRS and CDR2 YFSETQ. The CDR3 is 15 amino acids. Trimming shortened V by 2 bases and J by 3 bases, and 15 bases separated the two germline ends. This CDR3 is CASSFSTDGGYEQYF. The DNA of the CDR3 is TGCGCCAGCAGCTTCTCCACCGACGGGGGCTACGAGCAGTACTTC.

The chain joins TRBV10-3 to TRBJ2-1; 11 nucleotides align to TRBD2. CDR1 is ENHRY, CDR2 SYGVKD, per germline. Trimming cost V 0 bases and J 3 bases; bases outside gene matches: 1. The CDR3 runs 16 residues. CDR3 nucleotide sequence: TGTGCCATCAGTGAGTCGGGGACTAGCGGCTACAATGAGCAGTTCTTC. It is translated as CAISESGTSGYNEQFF.

The chain is built from TRBV11-1 and TRBJ1-1; no reliable D call. V lost 4 bases and J 4 bases, leaving 22 bases between the germline ends. Germline CDR1 is SGHAT and CDR2 is FQDESV (reference sequence). There are 17 residues in the CDR3. The CDR3 bases are TGTGCCAGCAGCTCGGGAGCCTCGGCCCTAGGTGGCACTGAAGCTTTCTTT. The encoded protein is CASSSGASALGGTEAFF.

The V gene is TRBV5-1, the J gene TRBJ2-3, with TRBD2 as a possible D gene (6 bases). Germline V CDR1 and CDR2: SGHRS, YFSETQ. V was trimmed by 0 bases and J by 5 bases, leaving 19 bases between them. This CDR3 region has 17 residues. DNA of the CDR3: TGCGCCAGCAGCTTGGCCAGGGACTTAATGGTCGGAGATACGCAGTATTTT. It yields the protein CASSLARDLMVGDTQYF.

The chain carries TRBV6-5 and TRBJ1-1; 7 positions agree with TRBD1. Germline CDR1 is MNHEY and CDR2 is SVGAGI. Trimming at V came to 5 bases and at J to 6 bases, leaving 6 bases not matched to a gene. The CDR3 consists of 13 residues. CDR3 residues: CASSRQGGSEAFF. CDR3 coding DNA: TGTGCCAGCAGTCGACAGGGTGGCTCTGAAGCTTTCTTT.

The chain links TRBV5-4 to TRBJ2-3; no clear D gene. The CDR3 is made up of 15 amino acids. The germline V gene has CDR1 SGHNT and CDR2 YYREEE (reference sequence). V lost 0 bases and J lost 4, with 12 bases in between. In DNA form, the CDR3 reads TGTGCCAGCAGCTTGGCCACGAAAAGGGCAGATACGCAGTATTTT. Translating it yields CASSLATKRADTQYF.

The CDR3 region has the DNA TGCGCCAGCAGACCATGGGGGGAGGATGAAAAACTGTTTTTT. Translation: CASRPWGEDEKLFF. The J gene is TRBJ1-4, the V gene TRBV4-3; tentative D call: TRBD1 (5 bases). V was trimmed by 6 bases and J by 6 bases, leaving 14 bases between them. Germline V CDR1 and CDR2: LGHNA, YSLEER. This CDR3 has 14 residues.

This chain joins TRBV7-9 and TRBJ2-7; D may be TRBD1 or TRBD2 (6 bases each). The germline V and J ends were trimmed by 4 bases and 4 bases, with 14 bases remaining between them. The CDR3 spans 14 residues. Per the germline V gene, CDR1 is SEHNR and CDR2 is FQNEAQ (reference sequence). The CDR3 protein is CASSSAGHEYEQYF. CDR3 nucleotide sequence: TGTGCCAGCAGCTCGGCGGGACACGAATACGAGCAGTACTTC.